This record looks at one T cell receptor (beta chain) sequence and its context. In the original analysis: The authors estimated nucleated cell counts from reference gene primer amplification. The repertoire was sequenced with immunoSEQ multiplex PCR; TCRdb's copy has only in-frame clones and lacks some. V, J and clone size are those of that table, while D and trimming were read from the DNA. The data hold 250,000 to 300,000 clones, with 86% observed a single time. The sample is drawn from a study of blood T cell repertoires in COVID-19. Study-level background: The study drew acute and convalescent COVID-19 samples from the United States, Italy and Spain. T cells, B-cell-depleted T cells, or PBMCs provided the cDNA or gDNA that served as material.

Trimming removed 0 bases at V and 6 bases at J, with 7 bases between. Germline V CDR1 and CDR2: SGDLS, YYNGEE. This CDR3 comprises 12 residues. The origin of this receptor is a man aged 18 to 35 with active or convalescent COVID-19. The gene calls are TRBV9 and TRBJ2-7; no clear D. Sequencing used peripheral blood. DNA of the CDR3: TGTGCCAGCAGCGTAGTAGGCGGCGAGCAGTACTTC. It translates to CASSVVGGEQYF.